What follows are 17 T cell receptor beta chains derived from one specimen sequenced in a study of control samples from healthy donors and cancer patients. Libraries were prepared by immunoSEQ multiplex PCR; TCRdb keeps only in-frame clonotypes and omits some of them. The table includes some 190,000 clones, about nine tenths detected once. Material for sequencing was blood. The receptors were gathered from a man aged 25-45 years in good health.

This chain links TRBV15 with TRBJ1-2; the D gene is possibly TRBD1 (5 bases). The CDR3 has 12 residues. V lost 8 bases and J lost 8, with 15 bases in between. The germline CDR1 and CDR2 sequences are LNHNV and YYDKDF (reference sequence). CDR3 region: CATGTRGRGYTF. CDR3 DNA: TGTGCCACCGGGACTCGGGGGAGGGGCTACACCTTC.

This chain links TRBV23-1 with TRBJ2-2; 10 bases match TRBD1. TRBV23-1 is designated an ORF whose function remains uncertain. Unmatched junction bases numbered 2, after V lost 3 bases and J lost 4 bases. CDR3 size: 15 residues. CDR3 amino acids: CASSQWDRGTGELFF. The CDR3, as DNA: TGCGCCAGCAGTCAGTGGGACAGGGGCACCGGGGAGCTGTTTTTT.

The chain couples TRBV6-2 or TRBV6-3 to TRBJ2-3; D uncertain. Germline V gene sequence: CDR1 MNHEY, CDR2 SVGEGT. The CDR3 contains 15 residues. The V end lost 2 bases, the J end lost 0 bases, and 9 bases lay between the germline ends. For the CDR3, the DNA is TGTGCCAGCAGTTACGCCCCTTTTAGCACAGATACGCAGTATTTT. The encoded protein is CASSYAPFSTDTQYF.

V and J are TRBV5-1 and TRBJ2-7; D gene uncertain. The CDR3 totals 12 residues. In germline, CDR1 is SGHRS, CDR2 YFSETQ. V shed 3 bases and J shed 3 bases, with 7 bases lying between them. CDR3 bases: TGCGCCAGCAGCTCCGATGGCTACGAGCAGTACTTC. It is translated as CASSSDGYEQYF.

The rearrangement links TRBV3-1 (or the pseudogene TRBV3-2) to TRBJ2-6, with a possible D match to TRBD1 (6 bases). Germline V lookup: CDR1 LGHDT, CDR2 YNNKEL (reference sequence). The length of the CDR3 is 15 residues. Trimming pared 5 bases from V and 0 bases from J, leaving 8 bases between. CDR3 amino acids: CASSRGYSGANVLTF. CDR3 nucleotide sequence: TGTGCCAGCAGCAGGGGGTACTCTGGGGCCAACGTCCTGACTTTC.

The chain joins TRBV6-5 to TRBJ1-1; possibly TRBD1 for D (6 bases). Germline values: CDR1 MNHEY, CDR2 SVGAGI. This CDR3 is 12 amino acids long. V lost 6 bases and J lost 1, with 6 bases in between. CDR3 nucleotide sequence: TGTGCCAGCAGGACAGGGAACACTGAAGCTTTCTTT. This translates into CASRTGNTEAFF.

This chain links TRBV3-1 (or the pseudogene TRBV3-2) with TRBJ2-3; perhaps TRBD2 as D (6 bases). V was clipped by 3 bases and J by 0 bases, with 10 bases between them. This CDR3 region has 15 residues. CDR1 and CDR2 from the germline V gene are LGHDT and YNNKEL (reference sequence). DNA for the CDR3: TGTGCCAGCAGCCACACACTAGCAAGCACAGATACGCAGTATTTT. Amino acids: CASSHTLASTDTQYF.

V and J are TRBV6-1 and TRBJ1-5, with D possibly matching TRBD1 (6 bases). CDR3 size: 16 residues. The germline CDR1 and CDR2 sequences are MNHNS and SASEGT. V dropped 1 base and J dropped 2 bases, with 12 bases sitting between them. The CDR3 loop reads CASSEVQGGGNQPQHF. CDR3 nucleotides: TGTGCCAGCAGTGAAGTGCAAGGGGGAGGCAATCAGCCCCAGCATTTT.

V is TRBV4-1 and J is TRBJ1-1; D is uncertain. The ends were cut back, 3 bases at V and 6 bases at J, with 8 bases in the middle. The CDR3 contains 12 residues. The germline gives CDR1 MGHRA, CDR2 YSYEKL. This chain's CDR3 is CASSHSYSEAFF. CDR3 sequence (DNA): TGCGCCAGCAGCCATTCATACTCTGAAGCTTTCTTT.

The chain joins TRBV3-1 (or the pseudogene TRBV3-2) to TRBJ2-3; D ambiguous. This CDR3 has 15 amino acids. Trimming pared 4 bases from V and 1 base from J, leaving 12 bases between. Germline V gene data show CDR1 as LGHDT and CDR2 as YNNKEL (reference sequence). CDR3 loop: CASSRNRAGTDTQYF. The DNA for the CDR3 is TGTGCCAGCAGCCGGAACCGCGCGGGCACAGATACGCAGTATTTT.

This chain joins TRBV5-6 and TRBJ1-4, with 9 positions matching TRBD1. This CDR3 comprises 14 residues. CDR1 is SGHDT and CDR2 is YYEEEE in the germline V gene. V lost 2 bases and J lost 8; bases outside the gene matches: 4. CDR3 in amino acids: CASSFWTGVEKLFF. DNA for the CDR3: TGTGCCAGCAGCTTTTGGACAGGGGTGGAAAAACTGTTTTTT.

The genes are TRBV7-6 and TRBJ2-2; the D call may be TRBD1 or TRBD2 (6 bases each). The germline gives CDR1 SGHVS, CDR2 FNYEAQ. The V and J ends lost 1 base and 4 bases respectively, with 10 bases between them. The CDR3 is 15 residues long. DNA for the CDR3: TGTGCCAGCAGCTTAGGAGGGGGGCCCACCGGGGAGCTGTTTTTT. Amino acid sequence: CASSLGGGPTGELFF.

The V call is TRBV12-3 or TRBV12-4, the J call TRBJ1-2; TRBD1 might be the D (6 bases). The CDR3 runs to 13 residues. V was shortened by 3 bases and J by 8 bases, with 13 bases between the two germline ends. For the CDR3, the DNA is TGTGCCAGCAGTTTCGGTCAGGGGAGAGGCTACACCTTC. It specifies CASSFGQGRGYTF.

CDR3 loop: CASRANRDGNTIYF. The DNA of the CDR3 is TGTGCCAGCAGGGCTAACAGGGACGGAAACACCATATATTTT. This chain connects TRBV2 to TRBJ1-3, with D possibly TRBD1 on 6 matching bases. Germline CDR1 and CDR2: SNHLY and FYNNEI. V was shortened by 6 bases and J by 4 bases, with 13 bases between the two germline ends. The CDR3 loop spans 14 amino acids.

This chain connects TRBV7-9 to TRBJ1-2, with TRBD1 matching over 7 bases. J lost 4 bases, V lost 3 bases, and 8 bases had no gene match. CDR1 SEHNR and CDR2 FQNEAQ come from the germline V gene (reference sequence). The CDR3 length is 15 residues. The CDR3 coding sequence is TGTGCCAGCAGCTTTGAAGAAGGGGGCGGCTATGGCTACACCTTC. This codes for CASSFEEGGGYGYTF.

This clone has more than one count but fewer than ten. The gene calls are TRBV2 and TRBJ1-5; 8 bases match TRBD1. From germline, CDR1 is SNHLY and CDR2 FYNNEI. The CDR3 sequence is 14 residues long. The ends lost 6 bases at V and 6 bases at J; junction bases unmatched: 7. Here the CDR3 reads CASRAGGRSQPQHF. CDR3 DNA: TGTGCCAGCAGGGCAGGGGGCCGGAGTCAGCCCCAGCATTTT.

The J gene is TRBJ1-3, the V gene TRBV6-5; D may be TRBD1 (6 bases). Germline assignment: CDR1 MNHEY and CDR2 SVGAGI. The CDR3 loop spans 14 amino acids. V gave up 6 bases and J gave up 0 bases, with 9 bases separating them. The CDR3: CASSNRVSGNTIYF. In DNA form, the CDR3 reads TGTGCCAGCAGCAACAGGGTCTCTGGAAACACCATATATTTT.